These 14 T cell receptor beta chains were sequenced from one sample in a study of chemoradiotherapy in HPV16-positive cancers. Assay: immunoSEQ multiplex PCR; the TCRdb copy retains only in-frame clones and omits some. Among some 70,000 clones listed, approximately 91% were seen once. The specimen was blood, collected from a patient who underwent chemoradiotherapy. The receptor set was obtained from a human donor with HPV-associated anogenital cancer.

The chain combines TRBV9 with TRBJ2-1; the D is unclear. CDR1 SGDLS and CDR2 YYNGEE come from the germline V gene. The length of the CDR3 is 12 residues. V was trimmed by 0 bases and J by 4 bases, leaving 2 bases between them. The CDR3 loop reads CASSVGYNEQFF. The DNA for the CDR3 is TGTGCCAGCAGCGTAGGATACAATGAGCAGTTCTTC.

The rearrangement links TRBV7-8 to TRBJ2-7; D may be TRBD1 or TRBD2 (6 bases each). The CDR3 contains 14 residues. V was cut by 7 bases and J by 6 bases, with 19 bases left in between. Germline assignment: CDR1 SGHVS and CDR2 FQNEAQ. This chain's CDR3 is CASIKGGQGSEQYF. CDR3 sequence (DNA): TGTGCCAGCATCAAAGGGGGGCAGGGCAGCGAGCAGTACTTC.

The chain combines TRBV7-9 with TRBJ1-4; D possibly corresponds to TRBD1 (5 bases). The CDR3 length is 15 residues. Trimming stripped 1 base from V and 5 bases from J, with 11 bases between. Germline CDR1 is SEHNR and CDR2 is FQNEAQ (reference sequence). For the CDR3, the DNA is TGTGCCAGCAGCTTAGGACTGGGGCAGAATGAAAAACTGTTTTTT. Translation gives CASSLGLGQNEKLFF.

This chain links TRBV29-1 with TRBJ2-5; TRBD2 agrees at 12 bases. The germline CDR1 and CDR2 sequences are SQVTM and ANQGSEA. CDR3 size: 14 residues. The junction had 4 bases not matched to a gene; V was cut back by 6 bases and J by 2 bases. For the CDR3, the DNA is TGCAGCGTAACCGGGACTAGCGGGCAAGAGACCCAGTACTTC. The encoded protein is CSVTGTSGQETQYF.

V gene TRBV9 combines with J gene TRBJ2-1; either TRBD1 or TRBD2 may fit D (6 bases each). CDR1 SGDLS and CDR2 YYNGEE come from the germline V gene. V gave up 0 bases and J gave up 5 bases, with 24 bases separating them. This CDR3 comprises 19 residues. Written as DNA, the CDR3 is TGTGCCAGCAGCGTAGAGGGGTGGGGGGCACGAACGCTTAACAATGAGCAGTTCTTC. This codes for CASSVEGWGARTLNNEQFF. Together with reference TRBV9 and TRBJ2-1, the CDR3 gives the full variable domain: DSGVTQTPKHLITATGQRVTLRCSPRSGDLSVYWYQQSLDQGLQFLIQYYNGEERAKGNILERFSAQQFPDLHSELNLSSLELGDSALYFCASSVEGWGARTLNNEQFFGPGTRLTVL.

The chain carries TRBV7-3 and TRBJ1-2, with D perhaps TRBD1 (5 bases). Trimming cost V 2 bases and J 4 bases, with 14 bases left between them. CDR1 is SGHTA, CDR2 FQGTGA, per germline. This CDR3 has 15 residues. The DNA for the CDR3 is TGTGCCAGCAGCTTAGTAGAGGGGCCTTCCTATGGCTACACCTTC. Translation: CASSLVEGPSYGYTF. Full variable domain (outside the CDR3, taken from reference TRBV7-3 and TRBJ1-2): GAGVSQTPSNKVTEKGKYVELRCDPISGHTALYWYRQSLGQGPEFLIYFQGTGAADDSGLPNDRFFAVRPEGSVSTLKIQRTERGDSAVYLCASSLVEGPSYGYTFGSGTRLTVV.

This clone was detected once. This chain uses TRBV27 with TRBJ2-3; D is uncertain. The CDR3 consists of 12 residues. Germline V gives CDR1 MNHEY, CDR2 SMNVEV (reference sequence). Between the trimmed V and J ends, which lost 4 bases and 11 bases, there was a span of 13 bases. CDR3 sequence reads: CASSSTSVKQYF. DNA for the CDR3: TGTGCCAGCAGTTCGACTTCGGTAAAGCAGTATTTT.

The rearrangement joins TRBV19 to TRBJ2-7; D possibly corresponds to TRBD1 (6 bases). V lost 1 base and J lost 5, with 12 bases in between. In germline, CDR1 is LNHDA, CDR2 SQIVND (reference sequence). This CDR3 is 14 amino acids long. For the CDR3, the DNA is TGTGCCAGTAGTATAGTTGGGGGCGGGCACGAGCAGTACTTC. Protein product: CASSIVGGGHEQYF.

V and J are TRBV9 and TRBJ2-5; 12 nucleotides align to TRBD2. This CDR3 is 17 amino acids long. Germline V gene lookup returns CDR1 SGDLS and CDR2 YYNGEE. V shed 3 bases and J 5 bases; nucleotides not matched to a gene: 11. The CDR3 loop reads CASSAPSWTSGVETQYF. The CDR3 DNA reads as TGTGCCAGCAGCGCCCCCTCTTGGACTAGCGGGGTGGAGACCCAGTACTTC.

The rearrangement uses TRBV29-1 and TRBJ1-5; a weak D match, TRBD1 (6 bases). The CDR3 totals 13 residues. Trimming stripped 6 bases from V and 5 bases from J, with 14 bases between. The germline V gene has CDR1 SQVTM and CDR2 ANQGSEA. The chain's CDR3 is CSVAGTPDQPQHF. The CDR3, as DNA: TGCAGCGTAGCCGGGACACCAGATCAGCCCCAGCATTTT.

V usage is TRBV6-1 and J usage is TRBJ1-1; D remains unclear. Germline CDR1 is MNHNS and CDR2 is SASEGT. V lost 7 bases to trimming and J lost 10 bases, with 13 bases between them. This CDR3 comprises 11 residues. As DNA, the CDR3 is TGTGCCAGCACTCATCAGAGGGTAGCTTTCTTT. Its protein product is CASTHQRVAFF.

V is TRBV10-3 and J is TRBJ1-2; a possible D gene is TRBD1 (5 bases). The CDR3 length is 12 residues. Germline-derived CDR1 and CDR2 are ENHRY and SYGVKD. The V end lost 5 bases, the J end lost 6 bases, and 10 bases lay between the germline ends. The CDR3, as DNA: TGTGCCATCAGTATAGGACATGATGGCTACACCTTC. It is translated as CAISIGHDGYTF.

This sequence joins TRBV5-1 and TRBJ2-3, with D perhaps TRBD2 (6 bases). CDR1 is SGHRS and CDR2 is YFSETQ in the germline V gene. V was clipped by 0 bases and J by 0 bases, with 8 bases between them. This CDR3 has 15 amino acids. CDR3 nucleotides: TGCGCCAGCAGCTTGGGGGCGGGGAGCACAGATACGCAGTATTTT. Its protein product is CASSLGAGSTDTQYF. Full variable domain (rest looked up from reference TRBV5-1 and TRBJ2-3): KAGVTQTPRYLIKTRGQQVTLSCSPISGHRSVSWYQQTPGQGLQFLFEYFSETQRNKGNFPGRFSGRQFSNSRSEMNVSTLELGDSALYLCASSLGAGSTDTQYFGPGTRLTVL.

On this clone: Given the absence of the conserved phenylalanine or tryptophan at the CDR3 end, a read error is likely. The chain is built from TRBV28 and TRBJ1-2, with 10 positions matching TRBD1. Looked up from germline, CDR1 is MDHEN and CDR2 is SYDVKM. This CDR3 comprises 15 residues. The V gene end was trimmed by 5 bases and the J gene end by 8 bases; junction bases not matched to a gene: 11. CDR3 region: CASSTGQGSIRGYTL. In DNA, the CDR3 is TGTGCCAGCAGTACGGGACAGGGGTCCATTAGAGGCTACACCCTC.